This record covers a single T cell receptor beta chain. This clonotype was recorded at least ten times. Its specific antigen is unknown. No base-level quality is on record; no much larger clone is a single base apart. This specimen belongs to a study of CD8 T cells in ankylosing spondylitis (dated by TCRdb to 2015 to 2018). General notes on the study: The study set out to find disease-linked TCR variants by profiling T cell receptor beta repertoires in ankylosing spondylitis patients and healthy donors. The full study cohort was made up of about 25 ankylosing spondylitis patients and 108 healthy donors. Peripheral blood samples were taken, and synovial fluid was additionally collected from ankylosing spondylitis patients.

The paper's findings and limits, for the study overall: The disease-linked clones were reported as significantly enriched in matched synovial fluid samples from ankylosing spondylitis patients. A CD8+ phenotype was shown by the disease-linked clones, which were found at relatively low frequencies in peripheral blood. A TCR beta motif of several highly homologous amino acid variants appeared characteristic of blood from ankylosing spondylitis patients. Some of the motif variants had been reported before in the synovial fluid and blood of reactive arthritis patients, a finding that suggests common disease-initiation mechanisms.

The instrument given in TCRdb is Illumina HiSeq 2500. TCR beta libraries were prepared by quantitative 5'-RACE with molecular barcodes. As for the original processing: To identify disease-linked TCR variants, a new computational method was used, one built on a probabilistic model of VDJ rearrangement. In TCRdb, the public reads were trimmed at Q25 with fastp and aligned with MiXCR, with productive beta chains retained. A single entry per CDR3 protein holds the most common genes and DNA from its merged rows. These V and J calls are TCRdb output, not the study's own analysis. The sample contains 250,000 to 300,000 distinct CDR3 sequences, about a sixth of them found a single time. Under 40% of the sample goes to the ten largest clones. The CDR3, cysteine through phenylalanine, is 12 amino acids long. Kept here is only the CDR3 DNA, which spans 36 bases and is read in frame from base 1. CDR1 SNHLY and CDR2 FYNNEI are derived from the germline V gene. The germline ends are 9 bases apart after V is trimmed by 3 bases and J by 6 bases.

This receptor was taken from a male donor with ankylosing spondylitis or in good health (not recorded which). Sequenced material: blood, either unsorted or a sorted T cell fraction (not recorded which). The V gene is TRBV2 and the J gene is TRBJ2-7; the D gene assignment is ambiguous. The CDR3 amino acid sequence is: CASSEKALEQYF. Read as DNA, the sequence is TGTGCCAGCAGTGAGAAGGCTCTCGAGCAGTACTTC.